This entry lists 25 T cell receptor beta chains sequenced from one sample in a study of blood T cell repertoires in COVID-19. Sequenced by immunoSEQ multiplex PCR; TCRdb stores in-frame clones only, minus some. The sample holds tens of thousands of clones; around 77% are singletons and the top ten take 30% to 35%. Material: peripheral blood. These receptor sequences come from a woman of 80 years or more with acute or convalescent COVID-19.

The CDR3 protein is CASSSTGPSSYEQYF. As DNA, the CDR3 is TGTGCCAGCAGCTCTACAGGGCCGAGCTCCTACGAGCAGTACTTC. The genes are TRBV5-6 and TRBJ2-7; the D gene is possibly TRBD1 (6 bases). This CDR3 is 15 amino acids long. The V end was cut by 3 bases, the J end by 0 bases, with 13 bases between. The germline CDR1 and CDR2 sequences are SGHDT and YYEEEE. Full variable domain (remainder filled in from reference TRBV5-6 and TRBJ2-7): DAGVTQSPTHLIKTRGQQVTLRCSPKSGHDTVSWYQQALGQGPQFIFQYYEEEERQRGNFPDRFSGHQFPNYSSELNVNALLLGDSALYLCASSSTGPSSYEQYFGPGTRLTVT.

The V call is TRBV27, the J call TRBJ2-2; no clear D. V was shortened by 2 bases and J by 1 base, with 11 bases between the two germline ends. This CDR3 contains 16 residues. The germline V gene has CDR1 MNHEY and CDR2 SMNVEV (reference sequence). The CDR3 region is CASSLRWRQNTGELFF. CDR3 DNA: TGTGCCAGCAGTTTACGATGGCGGCAGAACACCGGGGAGCTGTTTTTT.

The rearrangement links TRBV14 to TRBJ2-6; 7 positions agree with TRBD1. The CDR3 is made up of 19 amino acids. Germline V lookup: CDR1 SGHDN, CDR2 FVKESK. V dropped 3 bases and J dropped 0; count of bases not matched to a gene: 11. The DNA of the CDR3 is TGTGCCAGCAGCCAGCACCGGGACAGCGTACCCTCTGGGGCCAACGTCCTGACTTTC. Its translation: CASSQHRDSVPSGANVLTF.

J is TRBJ1-6 and V is TRBV27; 7 bases fit TRBD1. The germline V gene has CDR1 MNHEY and CDR2 SMNVEV (reference sequence). The CDR3 sequence is 14 residues long. V shed 3 bases, J shed 5 bases, and the junction held 1 base outside the gene matches. Written as DNA, the CDR3 is TGTGCCAGCAGTTTCCAGGGGGATAATTCACCCCTCCACTTT. It translates to CASSFQGDNSPLHF.

The chain is built from TRBV4-1 and TRBJ2-5, with D possibly TRBD2 on 6 matching bases. Between the trimmed V and J ends, which lost 4 bases and 1 base, there was a span of 10 bases. In germline, CDR1 is MGHRA, CDR2 YSYEKL. The CDR3 totals 14 residues. The CDR3 sequence is CASSPGLLQETQYF. The CDR3 DNA is TGCGCCAGCAGCCCTGGACTACTCCAAGAGACCCAGTACTTC.

The rearrangement uses TRBV5-6 and TRBJ1-5; 8 bases are a match to TRBD1. The ends lost 6 bases at V and 4 bases at J; junction bases unmatched: 9. From germline, CDR1 is SGHDT and CDR2 YYEEEE. The CDR3 spans 15 residues. The CDR3 sequence: CASNRRDRINQPQHF. The DNA for the CDR3 is TGTGCCAGCAATCGTCGGGACAGGATAAATCAGCCCCAGCATTTT.

The rearrangement joins TRBV5-1 to TRBJ2-1; D remains unclear. The germline V gene encodes CDR1 SGHRS and CDR2 YFSETQ. The CDR3 contains 15 residues. V was trimmed by 0 bases and J by 6 bases, leaving 13 bases between them. Written as DNA, the CDR3 is TGCGCCAGCAGCTTGGGAGCGAGAGTTGGCAATGAGCAGTTCTTC. Translated, it gives CASSLGARVGNEQFF. The entire variable domain, with the rest obtained from reference TRBV5-1 and TRBJ2-1, is as follows: KAGVTQTPRYLIKTRGQQVTLSCSPISGHRSVSWYQQTPGQGLQFLFEYFSETQRNKGNFPGRFSGRQFSNSRSEMNVSTLELGDSALYLCASSLGARVGNEQFFGPGTRLTVL.

This clone was found many times. The chain employs TRBV28 and TRBJ2-7; D ambiguous. This CDR3 comprises 14 residues. V lost 6 bases to trimming and J lost 3 bases, with 15 bases between them. Germline V gives CDR1 MDHEN, CDR2 SYDVKM. CDR3 DNA: TGTGCCAGCAGCGTCGACCAGGCCTACTACGAGCAGTACTTC. Translating it yields CASSVDQAYYEQYF. The full variable domain, in which reference TRBV28 and TRBJ2-7 provide the parts outside the CDR3, is DVKVTQSSRYLVKRTGEKVFLECVQDMDHENMFWYRQDPGLGLRLIYFSYDVKMKEKGDIPEGYSVSREKKERFSLILESASTNQTSMYLCASSVDQAYYEQYFGPGTRLTVT.

The gene calls are TRBV7-3 and TRBJ2-7, with 10 bases aligning to TRBD2. The CDR3 has 15 amino acids. Germline-derived CDR1 and CDR2 are SGHTA and FQGTGA. Germline trimming cut 1 base from V and 7 bases from J; bases unmatched to any gene: 7. This CDR3 is CASSLSPGTSVEQYF. CDR3 coding DNA: TGTGCCAGCAGCTTAAGCCCTGGGACTAGCGTTGAGCAGTACTTC.

The chain combines TRBV27 with TRBJ1-1, with no clear D. The V gene lost 4 bases and the J gene lost 4 bases, with 10 bases spanning the gap. The germline CDR1 and CDR2 sequences are MNHEY and SMNVEV (reference sequence). The CDR3 is 13 residues long. CDR3 bases: TGTGCCAGCAGTTGGGCCCCGGCCACTGAAGCTTTCTTT. Its translation: CASSWAPATEAFF.

This clone has just a few counts. The chain links TRBV3-1 (or the pseudogene TRBV3-2) to TRBJ2-7, with TRBD1 as a possible D gene (5 bases). The germline V gene encodes CDR1 LGHDT and CDR2 YNNKEL (reference sequence). This CDR3 has 14 amino acids. V shed 1 base and J shed 9 bases, with 16 bases lying between them. This chain's CDR3 is CASSQAQGPQRQYF. DNA of the CDR3: TGTGCCAGCAGCCAAGCCCAGGGCCCCCAGAGGCAGTACTTC.

This clone has just a few counts. The chain links TRBV18 to TRBJ2-1; TRBD2 aligns across 7 bases. This CDR3 has 17 residues. J gave up 7 bases and V 2 bases, and 14 bases lay outside the gene matches. CDR1 is KGHSH, CDR2 LQKENI, per germline. In DNA, the CDR3 is TGTGCCAGCTCACCAGGAAATTCGGGGAGGGCCGTTAATGAGCAGTTCTTC. It is translated as CASSPGNSGRAVNEQFF.

The rearrangement uses TRBV18 and TRBJ2-7; TRBD2 is a possible D gene (6 bases). The V end was cut by 2 bases, the J end by 5 bases, with 22 bases between. CDR1 and CDR2 from the germline V gene are KGHSH and LQKENI. This CDR3 is 17 amino acids long. Here the CDR3 reads CASSPWRDSYHKDEQYF. CDR3 nucleotides: TGTGCCAGCTCACCATGGAGGGACTCCTACCACAAGGACGAGCAGTACTTC. The variable domain in full, completed from reference TRBV18 and TRBJ2-7, reads NAGVMQNPRHLVRRRGQEARLRCSPMKGHSHVYWYRQLPEEGLKFMVYLQKENIIDESGMPKERFSAEFPKEGPSILRIQQVVRGDSAAYFCASSPWRDSYHKDEQYFGPGTRLTVT.

The chain recombines TRBV6-5 with TRBJ1-1; possible D gene TRBD1, 6 bases. The germline V gene has CDR1 MNHEY and CDR2 SVGAGI. This CDR3 spans 15 amino acids. V was shortened by 4 bases and J by 3 bases, with 15 bases between the two germline ends. CDR3 sequence: CASSSAGAQDTEAFF. The CDR3 DNA follows: TGTGCCAGCAGTTCAGCAGGGGCACAGGACACTGAAGCTTTCTTT.

The chain has TRBV4-1 and TRBJ1-5; D remains ambiguous. Germline V CDR1 and CDR2: MGHRA, YSYEKL. V lost 3 bases to trimming and J lost 1 base, with 10 bases between them. The CDR3 has 15 residues. The CDR3 sequence is CASSQAWASNQPQHF. The CDR3 nucleotides are TGCGCCAGCAGCCAGGCATGGGCAAGCAATCAGCCCCAGCATTTT.

This sequence joins TRBV6-6 and TRBJ1-2; D uncertain. The CDR3 loop spans 12 amino acids. Germline CDR1 and CDR2: MNHNY and SVGAGI (reference sequence). V lost 8 bases, J lost 9 bases, and 16 bases lay in between. The CDR3 here is CASFWGGSSYTF. CDR3 in DNA: TGTGCCAGCTTTTGGGGAGGTTCGAGCTACACCTTC.

This rearrangement joins TRBV30 to TRBJ1-1, with 7 bases lining up with TRBD1. The V and J ends lost 8 bases and 3 bases, in that order; junction bases with no gene match: 12. The CDR3 is made up of 14 amino acids. In germline, CDR1 is GTSNPN, CDR2 SVGIG (reference sequence). CDR3 sequence: CAGFSTGRYTEAFF. In nucleotides, the CDR3 is TGTGCCGGTTTTTCGACAGGGAGGTACACTGAAGCTTTCTTT.

The chain combines TRBV11-2 with TRBJ2-7, with unresolved D. V lost 3 bases to trimming and J lost 0 bases, with 9 bases between them. Germline V gene data show CDR1 as SGHAT and CDR2 as FQNNGV. The CDR3 contains 14 residues. The CDR3 nucleotides read TGTGCCAGCAGCTTTATCTGGAGCTCCTACGAGCAGTACTTC. Its translation: CASSFIWSSYEQYF. Variable domain in full (rest from reference TRBV11-2 and TRBJ2-7): EAGVAQSPRYKIIEKRQSVAFWCNPISGHATLYWYQQILGQGPKLLIQFQNNGVVDDSQLPKDRFSAERLKGVDSTLKIQPAKLEDSAVYLCASSFIWSSYEQYFGPGTRLTVT.

The chain combines TRBV6-5 with TRBJ2-5; TRBD1 matches at 7 bases. This CDR3 contains 15 residues. Trimming at V came to 6 bases and at J to 1 base, leaving 8 bases not matched to a gene. Germline lookup yields CDR1 MNHEY and CDR2 SVGAGI. CDR3 amino acids: CASRSRGQLQETQYF. The CDR3 DNA follows: TGTGCCAGCAGGTCACGGGGACAGCTCCAAGAGACCCAGTACTTC.

The J gene is TRBJ2-1, the V gene TRBV6-4, with TRBD2 matching 12 bases. Germline V gene lookup returns CDR1 MRHNA and CDR2 SNTAGT. J was trimmed by 7 bases and V by 0 bases; bases with no gene match: 10. The CDR3 extends over 18 amino acids. The CDR3 nucleotides read TGTGCCAGCAGTGACTCCCCCGGACTAGCGGGACCCCCAAATGAGCAGTTCTTC. The encoded protein is CASSDSPGLAGPPNEQFF.

The chain couples TRBV19 to TRBJ2-7, with 11 bases that match TRBD1. Germline assignment: CDR1 LNHDA and CDR2 SQIVND (reference sequence). The CDR3 length is 14 residues. Trimming took 3 bases from V and 5 from J; bases not matched to a gene: 3. The CDR3 bases are TGTGCCAGTAGTATTTGGGGACAGGGGGACGAGCAGTACTTC. The encoded protein is CASSIWGQGDEQYF.

This clone was picked up one time. This rearrangement joins TRBV3-1 (or the pseudogene TRBV3-2) to TRBJ2-1; TRBD2 matches 11 bases. The V and J ends lost 0 bases and 7 bases, in that order; junction bases with no gene match: 11. Germline values: CDR1 LGHDT, CDR2 YNNKEL (reference sequence). The CDR3 loop spans 18 amino acids. As DNA, the CDR3 is TGTGCCAGCAGCCAAGATAGGGAGGGATCTAGCGGGAGGAATGAGCAGTTCTTC. Its translation is CASSQDREGSSGRNEQFF.

The chain combines TRBV11-2 with TRBJ1-2; the D gene is possibly TRBD1 (5 bases). CDR1 is SGHAT and CDR2 is FQNNGV in the germline V gene. V gave up 5 bases and J gave up 4 bases, with 17 bases separating them. The CDR3 contains 15 residues. This CDR3 reads CASSPGGTGPYGYTF. The DNA for the CDR3 is TGTGCCAGCAGCCCCGGGGGGACGGGTCCCTATGGCTACACCTTC.

The chain carries TRBV28 and TRBJ1-3; D may be TRBD1 (5 bases). The germline gives CDR1 MDHEN, CDR2 SYDVKM. The CDR3 runs 14 residues. V was trimmed by 3 bases and J by 4 bases, leaving 10 bases between them. The CDR3, as DNA: TGTGCCAGCAGTTTGGGGGGTAACGGAAACACCATATATTTT. This translates into CASSLGGNGNTIYF.

The rearrangement joins TRBV15 to TRBJ1-4; D unresolved. The V gene lost 3 bases and the J gene lost 5 bases, with 7 bases spanning the gap. This CDR3 spans 13 amino acids. Germline lookup yields CDR1 LNHNV and CDR2 YYDKDF (reference sequence). The CDR3 coding sequence is TGTGCCACCAGCAGGGGCTCGAATGAAAAACTGTTTTTT. It translates to CATSRGSNEKLFF. The full variable domain, its missing parts supplied by reference TRBV15 and TRBJ1-4, is DAMVIQNPRYQVTQFGKPVTLSCSQTLNHNVMYWYQQKSSQAPKLLFHYYDKDFNNEADTPDNFQSRRPNTSFCFLDIRSPGLGDTAMYLCATSRGSNEKLFFGSGTQLSVL.